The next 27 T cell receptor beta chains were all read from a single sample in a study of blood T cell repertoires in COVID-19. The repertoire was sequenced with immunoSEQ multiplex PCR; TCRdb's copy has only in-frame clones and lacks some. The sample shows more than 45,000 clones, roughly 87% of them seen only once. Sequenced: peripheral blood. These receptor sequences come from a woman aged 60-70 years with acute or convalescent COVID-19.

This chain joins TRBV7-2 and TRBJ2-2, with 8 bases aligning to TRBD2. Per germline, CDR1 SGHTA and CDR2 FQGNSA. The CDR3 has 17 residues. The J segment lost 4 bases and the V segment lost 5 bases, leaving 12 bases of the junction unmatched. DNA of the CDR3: TGTGCCAGCAGCCTGACGGGGGGGATGATCGTCACCGGGGAGCTGTTTTTT. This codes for CASSLTGGMIVTGELFF.

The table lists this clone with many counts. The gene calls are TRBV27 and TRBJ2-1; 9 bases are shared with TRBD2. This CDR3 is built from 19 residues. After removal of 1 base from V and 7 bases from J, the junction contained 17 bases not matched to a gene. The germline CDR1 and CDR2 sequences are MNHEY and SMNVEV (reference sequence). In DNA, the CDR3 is TGTGCCAGCAGTTTATTCCCACCCGGCAGCGGGGGGCCACAGAATGAGCAGTTCTTC. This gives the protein CASSLFPPGSGGPQNEQFF.

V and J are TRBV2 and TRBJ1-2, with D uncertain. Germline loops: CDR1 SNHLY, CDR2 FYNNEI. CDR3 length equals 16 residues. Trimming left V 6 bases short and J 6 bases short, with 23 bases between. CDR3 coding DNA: TGTGCCAGCAGGGGTGGGCGATTCCCCTCCCTTGATGGCTACACCTTC. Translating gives CASRGGRFPSLDGYTF.

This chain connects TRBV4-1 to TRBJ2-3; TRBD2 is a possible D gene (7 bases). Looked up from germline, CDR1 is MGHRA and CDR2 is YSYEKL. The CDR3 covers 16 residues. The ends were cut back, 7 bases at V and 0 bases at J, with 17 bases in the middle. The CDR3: CASKPGGGRSTDTQYF. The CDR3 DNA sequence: TGCGCCAGCAAACCGGGGGGCGGGAGAAGCACAGATACGCAGTATTTT.

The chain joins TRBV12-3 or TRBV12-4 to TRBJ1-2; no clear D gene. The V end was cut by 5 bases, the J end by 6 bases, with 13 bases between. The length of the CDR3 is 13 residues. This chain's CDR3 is CASSPTERDGYTF. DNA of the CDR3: TGTGCCAGCAGTCCTACAGAGAGGGATGGCTACACCTTC.

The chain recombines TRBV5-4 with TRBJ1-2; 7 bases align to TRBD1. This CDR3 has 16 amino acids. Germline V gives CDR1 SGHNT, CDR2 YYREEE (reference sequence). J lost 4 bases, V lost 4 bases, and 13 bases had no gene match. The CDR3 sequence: CASSPNTRQGGYGYTF. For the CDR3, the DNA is TGTGCCAGCAGCCCCAACACAAGACAGGGTGGCTATGGCTACACCTTC.

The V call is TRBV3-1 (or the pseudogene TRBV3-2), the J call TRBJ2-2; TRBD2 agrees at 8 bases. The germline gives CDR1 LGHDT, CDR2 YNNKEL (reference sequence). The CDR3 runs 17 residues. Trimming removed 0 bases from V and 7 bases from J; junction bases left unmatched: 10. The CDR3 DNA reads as TGTGCCAGCAGCCAAGATAGGCGGGGGGACGTCATCGGGGAGCTGTTTTTT. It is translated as CASSQDRRGDVIGELFF.

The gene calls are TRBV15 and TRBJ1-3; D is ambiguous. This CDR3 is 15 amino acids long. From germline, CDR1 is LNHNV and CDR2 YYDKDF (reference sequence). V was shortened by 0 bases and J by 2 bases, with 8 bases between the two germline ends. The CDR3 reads CATSRDAGTGNTIYF. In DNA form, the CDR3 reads TGTGCCACCAGCAGAGATGCAGGAACTGGAAACACCATATATTTT.

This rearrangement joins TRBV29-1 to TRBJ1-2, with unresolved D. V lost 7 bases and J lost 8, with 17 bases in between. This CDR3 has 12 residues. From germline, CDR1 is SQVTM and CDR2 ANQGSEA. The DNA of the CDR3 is TGCAGCGCGGAGACACTTTCCCAGGGCTACACCTTC. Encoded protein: CSAETLSQGYTF.

The CDR3 coding sequence is TGTGCCTGGAATCGCCTCGGTGAAAAACTGTTTTTT. It encodes CAWNRLGEKLFF. This sequence joins TRBV30 and TRBJ1-4; D is ambiguous. Germline V gene lookup returns CDR1 GTSNPN and CDR2 SVGIG (reference sequence). The ends were cut back, 4 bases at V and 7 bases at J, with 10 bases in the middle. The CDR3 totals 12 residues.

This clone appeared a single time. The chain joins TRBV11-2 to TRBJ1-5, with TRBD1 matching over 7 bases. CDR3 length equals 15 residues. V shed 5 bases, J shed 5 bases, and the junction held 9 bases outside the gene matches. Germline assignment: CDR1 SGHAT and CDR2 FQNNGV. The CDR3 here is CASSPDRARDQPQHF. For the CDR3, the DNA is TGTGCCAGCAGCCCCGACAGGGCGAGGGATCAGCCCCAGCATTTT. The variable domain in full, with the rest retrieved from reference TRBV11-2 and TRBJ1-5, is EAGVAQSPRYKIIEKRQSVAFWCNPISGHATLYWYQQILGQGPKLLIQFQNNGVVDDSQLPKDRFSAERLKGVDSTLKIQPAKLEDSAVYLCASSPDRARDQPQHFGDGTRLSIL.

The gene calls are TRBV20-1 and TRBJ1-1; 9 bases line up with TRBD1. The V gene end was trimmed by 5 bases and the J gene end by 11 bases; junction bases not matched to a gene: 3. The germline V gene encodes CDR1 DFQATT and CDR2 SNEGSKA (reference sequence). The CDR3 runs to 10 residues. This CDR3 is CSAGDRAAFF. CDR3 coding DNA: TGCAGTGCTGGGGACAGGGCGGCTTTCTTT.

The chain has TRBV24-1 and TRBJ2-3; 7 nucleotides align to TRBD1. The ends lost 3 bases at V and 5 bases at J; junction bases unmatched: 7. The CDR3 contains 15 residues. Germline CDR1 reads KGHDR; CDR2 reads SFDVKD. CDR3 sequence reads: CATSDPGQELDTQYF. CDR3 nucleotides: TGTGCCACCAGTGATCCCGGACAGGAGTTAGATACGCAGTATTTT.

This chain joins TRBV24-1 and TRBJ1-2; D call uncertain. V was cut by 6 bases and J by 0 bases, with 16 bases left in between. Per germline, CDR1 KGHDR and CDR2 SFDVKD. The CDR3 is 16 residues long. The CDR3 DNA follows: TGTGCCACCAGTACCCTGCCGGTGGTAGCTAACTATGGCTACACCTTC. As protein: CATSTLPVVANYGYTF.

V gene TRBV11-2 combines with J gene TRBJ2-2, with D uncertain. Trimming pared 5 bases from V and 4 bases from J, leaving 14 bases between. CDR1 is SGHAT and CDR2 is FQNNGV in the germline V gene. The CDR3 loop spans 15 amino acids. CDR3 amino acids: CASSPPIGLTGELFF. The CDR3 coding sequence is TGTGCCAGCAGCCCCCCCATTGGGCTCACCGGGGAGCTGTTTTTT.

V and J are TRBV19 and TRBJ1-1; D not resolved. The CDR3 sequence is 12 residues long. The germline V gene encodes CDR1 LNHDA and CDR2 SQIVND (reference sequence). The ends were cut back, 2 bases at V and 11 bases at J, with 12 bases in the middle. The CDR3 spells CASSINSGFAFF. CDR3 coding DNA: TGTGCCAGTAGTATAAATTCCGGGTTCGCTTTCTTT. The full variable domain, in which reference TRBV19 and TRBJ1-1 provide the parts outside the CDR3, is DGGITQSPKYLFRKEGQNVTLSCEQNLNHDAMYWYRQDPGQGLRLIYYSQIVNDFQKGDIAEGYSVSREKKESFPLTVTSAQKNPTAFYLCASSINSGFAFFGQGTRLTVV.

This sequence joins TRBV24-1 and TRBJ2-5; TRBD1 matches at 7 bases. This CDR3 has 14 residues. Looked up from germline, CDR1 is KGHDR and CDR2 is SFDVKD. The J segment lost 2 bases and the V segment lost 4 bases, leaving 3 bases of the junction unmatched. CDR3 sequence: CATSETGQQETQYF. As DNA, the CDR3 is TGTGCCACCAGTGAGACGGGACAGCAAGAGACCCAGTACTTC.

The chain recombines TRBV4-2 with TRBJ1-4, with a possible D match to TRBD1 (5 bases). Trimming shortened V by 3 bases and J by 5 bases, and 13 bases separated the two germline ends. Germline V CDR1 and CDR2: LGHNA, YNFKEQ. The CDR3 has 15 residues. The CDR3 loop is CASSQGLRINEKLFF. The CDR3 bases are TGTGCCAGCAGCCAGGGGCTACGGATAAATGAAAAACTGTTTTTT.

CDR3 in DNA: TGTGCCAGCAGCTTAATGGCTAGCGGGGTGAATGAGCAGTTCTTC. This sequence encodes CASSLMASGVNEQFF. This chain connects TRBV7-3 to TRBJ2-1; 9 bases fit TRBD2. The CDR3 is 15 amino acids. CDR1 and CDR2 from the germline V gene are SGHTA and FQGTGA. V dropped 1 base and J dropped 7; count of bases not matched to a gene: 5.

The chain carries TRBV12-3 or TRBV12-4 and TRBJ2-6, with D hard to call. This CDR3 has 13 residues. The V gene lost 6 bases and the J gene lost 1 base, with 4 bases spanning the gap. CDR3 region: CASSLSGANVLTF. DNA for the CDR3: TGTGCCAGCAGCCTTTCTGGGGCCAACGTCCTGACTTTC.

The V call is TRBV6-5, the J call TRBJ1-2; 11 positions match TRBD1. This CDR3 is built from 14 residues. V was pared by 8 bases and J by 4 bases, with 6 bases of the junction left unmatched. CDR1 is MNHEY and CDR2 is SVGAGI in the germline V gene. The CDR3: CASAEGQGAYGYTF. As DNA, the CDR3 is TGTGCCAGCGCCGAAGGACAGGGGGCCTATGGCTACACCTTC.

The CDR3 sequence: CASSPFTDTQYF. In nucleotides, the CDR3 is TGTGCCAGCAGTCCTTTCACAGATACGCAGTATTTT. The chain employs TRBV12-3 or TRBV12-4 and TRBJ2-3, with D unclear. The V end was cut by 5 bases, the J end by 2 bases, with 5 bases between. CDR3 length: 12 amino acids.

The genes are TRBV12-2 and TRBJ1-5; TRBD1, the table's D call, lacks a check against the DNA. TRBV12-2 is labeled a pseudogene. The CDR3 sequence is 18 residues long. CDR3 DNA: TGTGCAAGTCGCTTAGGATTACGGGGCAGGGGCGCCCTTATATCTCAGCATTTT. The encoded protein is CASRLGLRGRGALISQHF.

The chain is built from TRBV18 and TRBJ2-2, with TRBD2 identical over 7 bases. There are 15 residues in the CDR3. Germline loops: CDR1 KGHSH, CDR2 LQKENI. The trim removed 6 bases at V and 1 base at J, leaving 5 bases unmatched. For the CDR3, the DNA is TGTGCCAGCTCCGGAGCGGGGAAGAACACCGGGGAGCTGTTTTTT. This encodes CASSGAGKNTGELFF.

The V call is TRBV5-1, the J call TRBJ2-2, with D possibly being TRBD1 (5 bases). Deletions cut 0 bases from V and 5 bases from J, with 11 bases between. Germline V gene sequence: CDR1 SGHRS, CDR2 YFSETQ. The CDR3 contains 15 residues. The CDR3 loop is CASSLVQAGTGELFF. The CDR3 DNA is TGCGCCAGCAGCTTGGTCCAGGCAGGGACCGGGGAGCTGTTTTTT.

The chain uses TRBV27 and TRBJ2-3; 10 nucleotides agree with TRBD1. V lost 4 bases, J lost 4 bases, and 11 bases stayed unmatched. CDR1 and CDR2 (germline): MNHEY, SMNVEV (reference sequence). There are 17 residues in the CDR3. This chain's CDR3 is CASSSPSGTGDSDTQYF. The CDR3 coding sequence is TGTGCCAGCAGTTCACCTTCCGGGACAGGGGATTCAGATACGCAGTATTTT.

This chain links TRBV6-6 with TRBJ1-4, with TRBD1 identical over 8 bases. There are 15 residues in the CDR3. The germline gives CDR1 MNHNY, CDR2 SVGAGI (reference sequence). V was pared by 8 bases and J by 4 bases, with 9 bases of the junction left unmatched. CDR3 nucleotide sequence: TGTGCCAGCCGACCCCCAGGGGGCGATAATGAAAAACTGTTTTTT. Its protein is CASRPPGGDNEKLFF.